This T cell receptor beta chain originates from a study of shared clonotypes between healthy human individuals. The naive CD8 population came from CD45RO-negative cells selected for CCR7, without terminally differentiated effector memory CD45RA+ cells. CDR3 length: 14 amino acids. Germline-derived CDR1 and CDR2 are MNHEY and SMNVEV (reference sequence). The V end was cut by 2 bases, the J end by 4 bases, with 9 bases between. Worth noting for this clone: This specimen includes other DNA sequences encoding the same CDR3.

Produced via immunoSEQ multiplex PCR; TCRdb's table is partial and in-frame only. The sample has hundreds of thousands of clones; 96% are singletons. The sample taken for sequencing was naive CD8+ T cells sorted from blood. V and J are TRBV27 and TRBJ2-1, with TRBD1 as a possible D gene (5 bases). The TCR was taken from a woman aged 25 to 45 in good health. CDR3: CASSLVGAYNEQFF. DNA of the CDR3: TGTGCCAGCAGTTTAGTTGGGGCGTACAATGAGCAGTTCTTC.